This T cell receptor beta chain stems from a study of blood T cell repertoires in COVID-19. Using immunoSEQ multiplex PCR, the repertoire was profiled, and TCRdb retains in-frame clones only, with some absent. In the table there are approximately 210,000 clones, 86% of which are singletons. The germline V gene encodes CDR1 LNHDA and CDR2 SQIVND (reference sequence). After removal of 7 bases from V and 2 bases from J, the junction contained 12 bases not matched to a gene. CDR3 size: 16 residues. This receptor was taken from a man aged 30-40 years who had recovered from COVID-19. This rearrangement joins TRBV19 to TRBJ1-1; 8 bases are a match to TRBD1. The sequenced sample was peripheral blood. The CDR3 here is CASTDREKFYNTEAFF. For the CDR3, the DNA is TGTGCCAGTACGGACAGGGAGAAATTCTATAACACTGAAGCTTTCTTT. Full variable domain (remainder filled in from reference TRBV19 and TRBJ1-1): DGGITQSPKYLFRKEGQNVTLSCEQNLNHDAMYWYRQDPGQGLRLIYYSQIVNDFQKGDIAEGYSVSREKKESFPLTVTSAQKNPTAFYLCASTDREKFYNTEAFFGQGTRLTVV.